The rows below give T cell receptor beta chains drawn from one sample of a study of cytomegalovirus exposure and HLA in healthy donors. The repertoire was sequenced with immunoSEQ multiplex PCR; TCRdb's copy has only in-frame clones and lacks some. The sample lists more than 150,000 clones; approximately 80% were seen once. Sequences were obtained from PBMCs. The receptors stem from a man younger than 30 in good health and CMV-seronegative. The CDR3 runs from the conserved cysteine through the conserved F or W. Fields, in order: clone size, D gene, V gene, J gene, CDR3 protein, CDR3 DNA. A D gene is named only where the DNA matches it firmly. The size entry is marked missing in some rows and otherwise reads once, few, many or a size class.

few	TRBD1	TRBV7-9	TRBJ2-7	CAIAPGGLSYEQYF	TGTGCCATCGCCCCAGGGGGATTATCCTACGAGCAGTACTTC
-	TRBD2	TRBV6-4	TRBJ2-1	CASSRTSGRAYYNEQFF	TGTGCCAGCAGTCGGACTAGCGGGAGGGCCTACTACAATGAGCAGTTCTTC
-	-	TRBV30	TRBJ2-2	CAWSGAHLTGELFF	TGTGCCTGGAGTGGGGCGCATCTCACCGGGGAGCTGTTTTTT
-	TRBD1	TRBV30	TRBJ1-6	CAWRLGQGSYNSPLHF	TGTGCCTGGAGGTTGGGACAGGGATCCTATAATTCACCCCTCCACTTT
-	-	TRBV13	TRBJ1-6	CASSLVGATYNSPLHF	TGTGCCAGCAGCTTAGTTGGGGCTACCTATAATTCACCCCTCCACTTT
-	TRBD2	TRBV4-2	TRBJ2-3	CASSQGTSGRATDTQYF	TGTGCCAGCAGCCAGGGGACTAGCGGGAGGGCCACAGATACGCAGTATTTT
-	TRBD2	TRBV27	TRBJ2-1	CASSLMGGTYNEQFF	TGTGCCAGCAGTTTGATGGGGGGGACGTACAATGAGCAGTTCTTC
-	-	TRBV7-9	TRBJ1-1	CASSQTPQGAFF	TGTGCCAGCAGCCAAACCCCCCAGGGAGCTTTCTTT
-	-	TRBV6-5	TRBJ2-3	CASGAMTDTQYF	TGTGCCAGCGGGGCGATGACAGATACGCAGTATTTT
once	TRBD1	TRBV2	TRBJ2-3	CASIQGARGADTQYF	TGTGCCAGCATTCAGGGGGCGAGAGGGGCAGATACGCAGTATTTT
-	-	TRBV4-1	TRBJ1-1	CASSQEPGGGTEAFF	TGCGCCAGCAGCCAAGAACCCGGGGGGGGGACTGAAGCTTTCTTT
-	TRBD1	TRBV5-1	TRBJ2-7	CASSLLDRSGDEQYF	TGCGCCAGCAGCCTATTGGACAGGAGTGGCGACGAGCAGTACTTC
-	TRBD2	TRBV5-1	TRBJ2-7	CASSLGGGYEQYF	TGCGCCAGCAGCTTGGGGGGGGGCTACGAGCAGTACTTC
-	TRBD2	TRBV4-1	TRBJ2-2	CASSLIAGAVRELFF	TGCGCCAGCAGCCTTATAGCGGGAGCGGTCCGGGAGCTGTTTTTT
-	-	TRBV5-4	TRBJ2-5	CASSLESEQETQYF	TGTGCCAGCAGCTTGGAGTCAGAACAAGAGACCCAGTACTTC
-	TRBD2	TRBV30	TRBJ2-4	CAWSRLAGRAKNIQYF	TGTGCCTGGAGTCGCCTAGCGGGTCGGGCCAAAAACATTCAGTACTTC
few	-	TRBV25-1	TRBJ2-1	CASSGVDEQFF	TGTGCCAGCAGTGGAGTGGATGAGCAGTTCTTC
-	TRBD2	TRBV9	TRBJ2-3	CASSVVAGGGTDTQYF	TGTGCCAGCAGCGTAGTAGCGGGGGGGGGCACAGATACGCAGTATTTT
-	TRBD1	TRBV28	TRBJ2-7	CAAGTDYEQYF	TGTGCCGCCGGGACAGACTACGAGCAGTACTTC
few	-	TRBV25-1	TRBJ1-4	CALTDGPGSEKLFF	TGTGCCCTAACTGATGGCCCAGGGTCGGAAAAACTGTTTTTT
-	TRBD1	TRBV9	TRBJ2-2	CASTSSSDRGRPGELFF	TGTGCCAGCACCTCCTCCTCGGACAGGGGGCGCCCCGGGGAGCTGTTTTTT
-	-	TRBV28	TRBJ2-6	CASSSYRVGGANVLTF	TGTGCCAGCAGTTCTTACAGGGTTGGAGGGGCCAACGTCCTGACTTTC
-	TRBD2	TRBV18	TRBJ2-3	CASSSLAGGDTDTQYF	TGTGCCAGCTCATCCCTAGCGGGAGGGGACACAGATACGCAGTATTTT
-	-	TRBV11-1	TRBJ1-5	CASSPAGNQPQHF	TGTGCCAGCAGCCCGGCGGGTAATCAGCCCCAGCATTTT
few	-	TRBV11-2	TRBJ1-4	CASSLLGAESEKLFF	TGTGCCAGCAGCTTATTGGGGGCGGAATCCGAAAAACTGTTTTTT
-	TRBD1	TRBV7-9	TRBJ1-5	CASSRAGQGRDNQPQHF	TGTGCCAGCAGCAGAGCCGGACAGGGTAGAGACAATCAGCCCCAGCATTTT
-	TRBD1	TRBV4-1	TRBJ2-7	CASSQEGGSMSGGGYEQYF	TGCGCCAGCAGCCAAGAGGGGGGTAGCATGTCAGGGGGCGGTTACGAGCAGTACTTC
-	-	TRBV7-6	TRBJ2-2	CASSVTDTGELFF	TGTGCCAGCAGCGTAACGGACACCGGGGAGCTGTTTTTT
once	TRBD2	TRBV10-2	TRBJ2-7	CASGTSGSYEQYF	TGCGCCAGCGGGACTAGCGGCTCCTACGAGCAGTACTTC
once	-	TRBV5-1	TRBJ2-1	CASSWDIYNEQFF	TGCGCCAGCAGCTGGGACATTTACAATGAGCAGTTCTTC
few	-	TRBV28	TRBJ1-3	CASSPFFSGNTIYF	TGTGCCAGCAGTCCGTTTTTCTCTGGAAACACCATATATTTT